A single sample is the source of the 8 T cell receptor beta chains below, sequenced in a study of blood T cells in healthy people across ages. The use of a sample-barcoded 5' primer and a J-beta primer mix characterized a second PCR of about 7 to 12 cycles. One entry per CDR3 protein results from TCRdb running MiXCR on the 5' RACE reads. Here the sample spans 590,000 or so distinct CDR3 sequences, approximately 30% being singletons. The sequenced sample consisted of blood. The receptor set was obtained from a woman aged 80 or over in good health.

Many counts were recorded for this clonotype. This sequence joins TRBV7-2 and TRBJ1-4, with no clear D. CDR1 is SGHTA and CDR2 is FQGNSA in the germline V gene. With 4 bases removed from V and 5 bases from J, the gap between germline ends came to 11 bases. This CDR3 has 14 residues. The CDR3 DNA reads TGTGCCAGCAGCTCGGACGGACGGAATGAAAAACTGTTTTTT. It translates to CASSSDGRNEKLFF.

This clonotype was found a few times. This rearrangement joins TRBV19 to TRBJ1-5, with 7 bases fitting TRBD1. The J segment lost 0 bases and the V segment lost 3 bases, leaving 11 bases of the junction unmatched. Germline V CDR1 and CDR2: LNHDA, SQIVND (reference sequence). The CDR3 runs 18 residues. The DNA for the CDR3 is TGTGCCAGTAGTATTAGTCGGGCAGGGGGAACTAGCAATCAGCCCCAGCATTTT. Amino acid sequence: CASSISRAGGTSNQPQHF.

Turning to this clonotype: A read error is possible here, since a much larger clone lies one base away. The V and J genes are TRBV28 and TRBJ2-5; 9 bases align to TRBD2. V was pared by 4 bases and J by 9 bases, with 9 bases of the junction left unmatched. The CDR3 totals 14 residues. CDR1 and CDR2 (germline): MDHEN, SYDVKM. Here the CDR3 DNA reads TGTGCCAGCAGTTCTAGCGGGGATAGGGAGTCCCAGTACTTC. This translates into CASSSSGDRESQYF. The complete variable domain, with remaining parts taken from reference TRBV28 and TRBJ2-5, reads DVKVTQSSRYLVKRTGEKVFLECVQDMDHENMFWYRQDPGLGLRLIYFSYDVKMKEKGDIPEGYSVSREKKERFSLILESASTNQTSMYLCASSSSGDRESQYFGPGTRLLVL.

This clonotype has a count of ten or more. The V and J genes are TRBV3-1 and TRBJ1-1, with TRBD1 as a possible D gene (6 bases). In germline, CDR1 is LGHDT, CDR2 YNNKEL (reference sequence). The germline V and J ends were trimmed by 0 bases and 10 bases, with 12 bases remaining between them. This CDR3 is built from 13 residues. The CDR3 is CASSQDNRDSAFF. CDR3 in DNA: TGTGCCAGCAGCCAAGATAACAGGGATTCAGCTTTCTTT.

The rearrangement joins TRBV7-2 to TRBJ1-2; 9 bases align to TRBD1. The trim removed 5 bases at V and 0 bases at J, leaving 10 bases unmatched. The CDR3 is 17 residues long. From germline, CDR1 is SGHTA and CDR2 FQGNSA. CDR3 in DNA: TGTGCCAGCAGCCCGAGGGGACAGGGAACCTCTAACTATGGCTACACCTTC. Translation gives CASSPRGQGTSNYGYTF.

This clonotype appeared once. The V and J genes are TRBV20-1 and TRBJ2-3, with 7 nucleotides matching TRBD2. CDR3 length: 15 residues. With V trimmed by 5 bases and J by 2 bases, 10 bases remained unmatched. Germline V gene data show CDR1 as DFQATT and CDR2 as SNEGSKA (reference sequence). The CDR3, as DNA: TGCAGTGCTGGTAAAAGCGGGGTTGCCACAGATACGCAGTATTTT. Encoded protein: CSAGKSGVATDTQYF.

This clonotype was seen at least ten times. The gene calls are TRBV6-4 and TRBJ2-3; TRBD2 is a possible D gene (7 bases). V lost 2 bases to trimming and J lost 0 bases, with 9 bases between them. CDR3 size: 15 residues. Germline V CDR1 and CDR2: MRHNA, SNTAGT. DNA of the CDR3: TGTGCCAGCAGTGACGCGGGGGCGAGCACAGATACGCAGTATTTT. Protein: CASSDAGASTDTQYF.

This clonotype was observed many times. The chain joins TRBV29-1 to TRBJ1-1; D is perhaps TRBD1 (5 bases). CDR3 length: 14 amino acids. The V end lost 7 bases, the J end lost 4 bases, and 19 bases lay between the germline ends. Looked up from germline, CDR1 is SQVTM and CDR2 is ANQGSEA. In DNA, the CDR3 is TGCAGCGCAAGACAGACCGAGGGAAGCACTGAAGCTTTCTTT. Amino acid sequence: CSARQTEGSTEAFF.